This T cell receptor (beta chain) was sequenced during a study of T cells in Graves' hyperthyroidism and ophthalmopathy. Study details: Peripheral blood draws took place at initial diagnosis, ahead of any treatment. Study outcomes and limitations: Most thyroid clonotypes with frequency above 0.001 were detected in blood.

Only a few counts were recorded for this clonotype. As yet, its antigen is unknown. Amplified TCR beta CDR3 regions derived from RNA transcripts. With the HTBI primer set, the TCR CDR3 went through a first round of RT-PCR. TCRdb itself ran the multiplex PCR reads through MiXCR, one entry per CDR3 protein. Here the sample spans some 350,000 distinct CDR3 sequences, approximately 14% being singletons. Germline V gene data show CDR1 as SGHDN and CDR2 as FVKESK. V shed 1 base and J shed 10 bases, with 14 bases lying between them. This CDR3 is 14 amino acids long. Sample: blood. The rearrangement links TRBV14 to TRBJ2-1, with unresolved D. The source of this sequence is a woman younger than 35 with Graves' hyperthyroidism that later progressed to Graves' ophthalmopathy. The chain's CDR3 is CASSQVSRAQEQFF. CDR3 sequence (DNA): TGTGCCAGCAGCCAAGTCAGTAGGGCTCAGGAGCAGTTCTTC.